The T cell receptor (beta chain) described here comes from a study of T cells in Graves' hyperthyroidism and ophthalmopathy. From RNA transcripts, TCR beta CDR3 regions were amplified. The TCR CDR3 first-round RT-PCR relied on the HTBI primer set. TCRdb passed the multiplex PCR reads through MiXCR, listing each CDR3 protein once. The top ten clones hold 9.2% of a sample with about 360,000 distinct CDR3 sequences, less than 15% of them seen once. This CDR3 has 17 residues. Germline V CDR1 and CDR2: MNHEY, SVGEGT. With V trimmed by 4 bases and J by 1 base, 11 bases remained unmatched. There are many counts of this clonotype.

The gene calls are TRBV6-2 or TRBV6-3 and TRBJ1-1, with TRBD1 identical over 8 bases. The sequenced sample was blood. The sequence was collected from a woman aged 18-30 years with Graves' hyperthyroidism. This CDR3 is CASSSQPRTGRNTEAFF. The CDR3 region has the DNA TGTGCCAGCAGTTCCCAGCCACGGACAGGGAGGAACACTGAAGCTTTCTTT.